Listed below are T cell receptor beta chains from one sample, sequenced in a study of cytomegalovirus exposure and HLA in healthy donors. Profiled with immunoSEQ multiplex PCR; TCRdb holds only in-frame clones, not every one. The sample lists roughly 120,000 clones; about 73% were seen once. Sample: PBMCs. These receptors were taken from a woman aged 40 to 50 in good health and CMV-seropositive. Each CDR3 is given with its conserved first and last residue. A D gene is named only where the DNA matches it firmly. Rows give clone size only sometimes, using once, few, many, or a class for an expanded clone.

CDR3 length: 16
J gene: TRBJ2-1
D gene: TRBD2
V gene: TRBV7-2
clone size: .
CDR3 protein: CASSLRLAGTDNEQFF
CDR3 DNA: TGTGCCAGCAGCTTGCGACTAGCGGGGACTGACAATGAGCAGTTCTTC

CDR3 length: 14
J gene: TRBJ1-5
D gene: .
V gene: TRBV5-1
clone size: .
CDR3 protein: CASSLGGGNQPQHF
CDR3 DNA: TGCGCCAGCAGCTTGGGGGGGGGCAATCAGCCCCAGCATTTT

CDR3 length: 15
J gene: TRBJ2-7
D gene: TRBD2
V gene: TRBV14
clone size: .
CDR3 protein: CASSQTGGFRSEQYF
CDR3 DNA: TGTGCCAGCAGCCAAACGGGGGGTTTCAGAAGCGAGCAGTACTTC

CDR3 length: 13
J gene: TRBJ1-2
D gene: TRBD1
V gene: TRBV7-9
clone size: .
CDR3 protein: CASSSRQGDGYTF
CDR3 DNA: TGTGCCAGCAGCTCCCGACAGGGGGATGGCTACACCTTC

CDR3 length: 17
J gene: TRBJ1-2
D gene: .
V gene: TRBV5-5
clone size: few
CDR3 protein: CASSLNYAGAPNYGYTF
CDR3 DNA: TGTGCCAGCAGCTTGAATTATGCGGGGGCTCCTAACTATGGCTACACCTTC

CDR3 length: 13
J gene: TRBJ1-1
D gene: .
V gene: TRBV7-2
clone size: .
CDR3 protein: CASSLSVNTEAFF
CDR3 DNA: TGTGCCAGCAGCTTAAGCGTGAACACTGAAGCTTTCTTT

CDR3 length: 14
J gene: TRBJ1-1
D gene: .
V gene: TRBV7-9
clone size: .
CDR3 protein: CASSLEGGGTEAFF
CDR3 DNA: TGTGCCAGCAGCTTAGAGGGGGGAGGGACTGAAGCTTTCTTT

CDR3 length: 15
J gene: TRBJ1-5
D gene: .
V gene: TRBV12-5
clone size: .
CDR3 protein: CASGPGQAGNQPQHF
CDR3 DNA: TGTGCTAGTGGTCCAGGACAAGCAGGCAATCAGCCCCAGCATTTT

CDR3 length: 14
J gene: TRBJ1-1
D gene: TRBD1
V gene: TRBV7-6
clone size: .
CDR3 protein: CASSLDQGAAGAFF
CDR3 DNA: TGTGCCAGCAGCTTAGACCAGGGGGCGGCGGGCGCTTTCTTT

CDR3 length: 13
J gene: TRBJ2-2
D gene: .
V gene: TRBV9
clone size: .
CDR3 protein: CASSEPHTGELFF
CDR3 DNA: TGTGCCAGCAGCGAGCCTCACACCGGGGAGCTGTTTTTT

CDR3 length: 15
J gene: TRBJ2-1
D gene: TRBD2
V gene: TRBV18
clone size: few
CDR3 protein: CASSPAGGADNEQFF
CDR3 DNA: TGTGCCAGCTCACCCGCGGGGGGCGCGGACAATGAGCAGTTCTTC

CDR3 length: 13
J gene: TRBJ1-1
D gene: TRBD1
V gene: TRBV6-1
clone size: few
CDR3 protein: CASRGQARAEAFF
CDR3 DNA: TGTGCCAGCAGGGGACAGGCTAGGGCGGAAGCTTTCTTT

CDR3 length: 12
J gene: TRBJ1-1
D gene: .
V gene: TRBV7-8
clone size: once
CDR3 protein: CASSVYSAEAFF
CDR3 DNA: TGTGCCAGCAGCGTATACAGTGCTGAAGCTTTCTTT

CDR3 length: 14
J gene: TRBJ1-1
D gene: .
V gene: TRBV5-1
clone size: .
CDR3 protein: CASSLERGNTEAFF
CDR3 DNA: TGCGCCAGCAGCTTGGAACGGGGGAACACTGAAGCTTTCTTT

CDR3 length: 15
J gene: TRBJ1-1
D gene: TRBD1
V gene: TRBV2
clone size: .
CDR3 protein: CASSPRTGRGTEAFF
CDR3 DNA: TGTGCCAGCAGCCCCAGGACAGGGAGAGGGACTGAAGCTTTCTTT

CDR3 length: 14
J gene: TRBJ1-2
D gene: .
V gene: TRBV5-1
clone size: .
CDR3 protein: CASSPTDINYGYTF
CDR3 DNA: TGCGCCAGCAGCCCGACAGATATTAACTATGGCTACACCTTC

CDR3 length: 14
J gene: TRBJ2-3
D gene: TRBD1
V gene: TRBV25-1
clone size: once
CDR3 protein: CASSGTGATDTQYF
CDR3 DNA: TGTGCCAGCAGTGGGACAGGGGCTACAGATACGCAGTATTTT

CDR3 length: 14
J gene: TRBJ2-7
D gene: .
V gene: TRBV15
clone size: few
CDR3 protein: CATSRVGGGYEQYF
CDR3 DNA: TGTGCCACCAGCAGAGTCGGGGGAGGCTACGAGCAGTACTTC

CDR3 length: 15
J gene: TRBJ2-1
D gene: TRBD2
V gene: TRBV14
clone size: .
CDR3 protein: CASSRLAGGINEQFF
CDR3 DNA: TGTGCCAGCAGCCGACTAGCGGGGGGGATCAATGAGCAGTTCTTC

CDR3 length: 13
J gene: TRBJ1-2
D gene: .
V gene: TRBV7-2
clone size: .
CDR3 protein: CASSLGQVYGYTF
CDR3 DNA: TGTGCCAGCAGCTTGGGACAAGTCTATGGCTACACCTTC

CDR3 length: 11
J gene: TRBJ2-7
D gene: .
V gene: TRBV2
clone size: .
CDR3 protein: CASLTGIEQYF
CDR3 DNA: TGTGCCAGTCTTACAGGGATCGAGCAGTACTTC

CDR3 length: 15
J gene: TRBJ2-5
D gene: TRBD2
V gene: TRBV5-1
clone size: .
CDR3 protein: CASSPGLAGEETQYF
CDR3 DNA: TGCGCCAGCAGCCCGGGACTAGCGGGGGAAGAGACCCAGTACTTC

CDR3 length: 13
J gene: TRBJ1-2
D gene: .
V gene: TRBV7-9
clone size: .
CDR3 protein: CASSPTGDYGYTF
CDR3 DNA: TGTGCCAGCAGCCCGACAGGCGACTATGGCTACACCTTC

CDR3 length: 16
J gene: TRBJ2-2
D gene: .
V gene: TRBV2
clone size: .
CDR3 protein: CASSSLGTQNTGELFF
CDR3 DNA: TGTGCCAGCAGTTCCCTCGGGACTCAGAACACCGGGGAGCTGTTTTTT

CDR3 length: 11
J gene: TRBJ1-1
D gene: .
V gene: TRBV2
clone size: .
CDR3 protein: CASVIDSEAFF
CDR3 DNA: TGTGCCAGCGTAATCGACAGTGAAGCTTTCTTT

CDR3 length: 18
J gene: TRBJ1-2
D gene: TRBD1
V gene: TRBV4-1
clone size: few
CDR3 protein: CASSQDYAAGGLDYGYTF
CDR3 DNA: TGCGCCAGCAGCCAAGATTATGCGGCAGGGGGGTTAGACTATGGCTACACCTTC